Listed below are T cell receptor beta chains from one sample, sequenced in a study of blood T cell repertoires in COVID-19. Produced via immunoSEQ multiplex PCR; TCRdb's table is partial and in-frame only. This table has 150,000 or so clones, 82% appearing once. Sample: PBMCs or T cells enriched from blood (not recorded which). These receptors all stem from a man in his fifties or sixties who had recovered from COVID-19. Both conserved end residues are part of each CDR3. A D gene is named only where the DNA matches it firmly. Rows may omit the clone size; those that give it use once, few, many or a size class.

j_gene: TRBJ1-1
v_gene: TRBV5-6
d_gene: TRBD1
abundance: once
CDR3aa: CASSLGRGQGNTEAFF
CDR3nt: TGTGCCAGCAGCTTGGGAAGGGGACAGGGGAACACTGAAGCTTTCTTT

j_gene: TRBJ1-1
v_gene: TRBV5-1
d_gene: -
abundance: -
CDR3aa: CASSSVADSEAFF
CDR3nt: TGCGCCAGCAGCTCTGTGGCGGACTCTGAAGCTTTCTTT

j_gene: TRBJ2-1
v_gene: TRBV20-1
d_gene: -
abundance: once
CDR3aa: CSARVGAGEFF
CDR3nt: TGCAGTGCTAGAGTGGGGGCAGGGGAGTTCTTC

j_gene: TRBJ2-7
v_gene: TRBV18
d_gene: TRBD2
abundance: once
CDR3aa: CASSLDSGRADEQYF
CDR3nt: TGTGCCAGCTCACTCGATAGCGGGAGGGCCGACGAGCAGTACTTC

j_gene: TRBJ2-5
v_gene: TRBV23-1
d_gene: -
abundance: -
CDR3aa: CASSPWTDHSGTQYF
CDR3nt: TGCGCCAGCAGTCCGTGGACGGACCACAGCGGGACCCAGTACTTC

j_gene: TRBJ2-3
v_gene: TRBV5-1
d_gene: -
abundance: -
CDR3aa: CASSLDSRGPGDTQYF
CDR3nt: TGCGCCAGCAGCTTGGACTCGCGGGGGCCGGGAGATACGCAGTATTTT

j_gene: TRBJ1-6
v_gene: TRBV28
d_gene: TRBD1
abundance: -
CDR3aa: CASSHRQGASSPLHF
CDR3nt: TGTGCCAGCAGCCATAGACAGGGGGCAAGTTCACCCCTCCACTTT

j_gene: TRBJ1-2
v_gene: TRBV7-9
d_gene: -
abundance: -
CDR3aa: CASSLTGSGYGYTF
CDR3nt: TGTGCCAGCAGCTTAACAGGGTCTGGCTATGGCTACACCTTC

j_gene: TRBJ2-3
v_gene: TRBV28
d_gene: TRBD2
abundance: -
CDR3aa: CASSFPLPPGTSGTDLPTDTQYF
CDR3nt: TGTGCCAGCAGTTTTCCCCTACCTCCCGGGACTAGCGGGACCGATCTACCCACAGATACGCAGTATTTT

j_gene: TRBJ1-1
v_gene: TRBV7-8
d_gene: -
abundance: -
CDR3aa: CASSLPGRAAEAFF
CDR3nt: TGTGCCAGCAGCTTACCCGGGAGGGCCGCTGAAGCTTTCTTT

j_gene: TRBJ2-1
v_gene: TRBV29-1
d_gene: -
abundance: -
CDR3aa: CSVEGRESYNEQFF
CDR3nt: TGCAGCGTTGAGGGTCGGGAGTCCTACAATGAGCAGTTCTTC

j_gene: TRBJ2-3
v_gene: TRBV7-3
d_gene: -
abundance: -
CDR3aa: CASSLPPDTQYF
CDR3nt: TGTGCCAGCAGCCTACCTCCAGATACGCAGTATTTT

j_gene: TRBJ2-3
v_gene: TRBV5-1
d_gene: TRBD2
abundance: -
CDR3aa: CASSRGGERDTQYF
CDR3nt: TGCGCCAGCAGCCGTGGGGGGGAACGAGATACGCAGTATTTT

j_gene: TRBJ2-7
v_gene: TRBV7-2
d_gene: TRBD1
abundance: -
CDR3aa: CASSSGQGSKQYF
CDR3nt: TGTGCCAGCAGCTCCGGACAGGGTTCCAAGCAGTACTTC

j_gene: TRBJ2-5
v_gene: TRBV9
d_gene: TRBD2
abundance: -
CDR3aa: CASSVASGGAGETQYF
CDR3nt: TGTGCCAGCAGCGTAGCTAGCGGGGGGGCCGGGGAGACCCAGTACTTC

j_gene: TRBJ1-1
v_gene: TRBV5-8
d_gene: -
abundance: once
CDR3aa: CASPLRLIGMNTEAFF
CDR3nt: TGTGCCAGCCCCCTTCGCCTGATTGGCATGAACACTGAAGCTTTCTTT

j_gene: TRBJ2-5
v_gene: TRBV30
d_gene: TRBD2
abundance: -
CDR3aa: CAWSVRTSGRGEETQYF
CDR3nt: TGTGCCTGGAGTGTTCGAACTAGCGGGAGGGGGGAAGAGACCCAGTACTTC

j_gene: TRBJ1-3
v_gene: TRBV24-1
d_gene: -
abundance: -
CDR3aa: CARPVQNRPYSGNTIYF
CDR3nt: TGTGCCAGACCAGTTCAAAACAGGCCTTACTCTGGAAACACCATATATTTT

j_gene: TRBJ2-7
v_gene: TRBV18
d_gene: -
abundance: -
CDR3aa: CASSPRPGYEQYF
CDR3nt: TGTGCCAGCTCACCACGGCCAGGCTACGAGCAGTACTTC

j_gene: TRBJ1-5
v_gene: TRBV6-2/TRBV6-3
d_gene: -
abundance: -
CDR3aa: CASSYEGIRNQPQHF
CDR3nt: TGTGCCAGCAGTTACGAGGGTATACGAAATCAGCCCCAGCATTTT

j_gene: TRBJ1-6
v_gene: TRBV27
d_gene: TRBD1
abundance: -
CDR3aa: CASSSRTGSVSLHF
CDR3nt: TGTGCCAGCAGTTCCAGGACAGGGTCCGTATCCCTCCACTTT

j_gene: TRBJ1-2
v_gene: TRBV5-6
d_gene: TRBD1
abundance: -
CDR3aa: CASSRSETGLYYGYTF
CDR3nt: TGTGCCAGCAGCCGCAGCGAGACAGGGCTCTACTATGGCTACACCTTC

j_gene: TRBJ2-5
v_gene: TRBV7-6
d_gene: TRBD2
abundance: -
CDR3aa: CASSLATSGSSETQYF
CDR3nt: TGTGCCAGCAGCTTAGCTACTAGCGGGAGTTCTGAGACCCAGTACTTC

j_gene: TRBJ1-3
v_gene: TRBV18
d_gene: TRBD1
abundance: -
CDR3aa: CASSQVTGGGNTIYF
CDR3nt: TGTGCCAGCTCACAAGTGACAGGGGGTGGAAACACCATATATTTT

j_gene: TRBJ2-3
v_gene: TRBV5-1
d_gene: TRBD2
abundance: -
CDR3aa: CASSLVLAGGPRIPWTDTQYF
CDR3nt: TGCGCCAGCAGCTTGGTTCTAGCGGGAGGGCCGAGGATCCCCTGGACAGATACGCAGTATTTT

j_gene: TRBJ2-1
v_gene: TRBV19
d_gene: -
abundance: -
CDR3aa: CASSILPGQLFF
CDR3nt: TGTGCCAGTAGTATCCTCCCGGGACAACTGTTCTTC

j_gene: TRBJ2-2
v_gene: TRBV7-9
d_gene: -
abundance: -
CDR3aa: CASSLRAGLNTGELFF
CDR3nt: TGTGCCAGCAGCTTACGGGCGGGGTTGAACACCGGGGAGCTGTTTTTT

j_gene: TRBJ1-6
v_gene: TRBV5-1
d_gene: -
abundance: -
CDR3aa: CASSPDRNPPLHF
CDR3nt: TGCGCCAGCAGCCCCGACAGGAACCCACCCCTCCACTTT

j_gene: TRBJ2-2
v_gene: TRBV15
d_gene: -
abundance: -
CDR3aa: CATSRPGVAANTGELFF
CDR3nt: TGTGCCACCAGCAGACCCGGGGTAGCAGCGAACACCGGGGAGCTGTTTTTT

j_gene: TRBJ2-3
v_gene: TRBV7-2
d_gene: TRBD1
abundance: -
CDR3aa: CASSLTGGSTDTQYF
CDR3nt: TGTGCCAGCAGCTTAACAGGGGGTAGCACAGATACGCAGTATTTT

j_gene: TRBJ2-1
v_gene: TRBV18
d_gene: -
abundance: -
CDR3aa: CASSPLSSSYNEQFF
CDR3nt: TGTGCCAGCTCACCACTCTCTAGCTCCTACAATGAGCAGTTCTTC

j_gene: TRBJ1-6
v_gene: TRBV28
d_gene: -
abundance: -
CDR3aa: CASSPNSPLHF
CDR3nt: TGTGCCAGCAGTCCGAATTCACCCCTCCACTTT

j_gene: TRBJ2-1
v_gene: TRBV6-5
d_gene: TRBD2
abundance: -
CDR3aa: CASSSRKRDPGNEQFF
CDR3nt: TGTGCCAGCAGTTCTCGAAAGCGGGACCCTGGGAATGAGCAGTTCTTC

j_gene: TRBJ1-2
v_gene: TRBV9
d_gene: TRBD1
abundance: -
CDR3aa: CASSPRDRGNYGYTF
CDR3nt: TGTGCCAGCAGCCCCCGGGACAGGGGCAACTATGGCTACACCTTC

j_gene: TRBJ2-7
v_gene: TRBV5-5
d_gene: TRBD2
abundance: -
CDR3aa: CASSSRGASGSLSYEQYF
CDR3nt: TGTGCCAGCAGCTCCAGGGGGGCTAGCGGGAGTTTGTCCTACGAGCAGTACTTC

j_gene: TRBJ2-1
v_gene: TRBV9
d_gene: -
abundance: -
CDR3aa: CASSVALFYEQFF
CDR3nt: TGTGCCAGCAGCGTAGCTTTGTTCTATGAGCAGTTCTTC

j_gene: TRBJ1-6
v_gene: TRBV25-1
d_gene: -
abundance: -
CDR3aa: CASSDTRAGHNSPLHF
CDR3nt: TGTGCCAGCAGTGACACGAGGGCAGGCCATAATTCACCCCTCCACTTT

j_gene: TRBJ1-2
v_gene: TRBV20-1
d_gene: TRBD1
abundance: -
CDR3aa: CSSDRGLGYTF
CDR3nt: TGCAGTTCGGACAGGGGGTTGGGCTACACCTTC

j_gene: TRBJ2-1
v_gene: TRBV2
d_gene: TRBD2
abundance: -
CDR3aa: CASSTGTSGGNEQFF
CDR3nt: TGTGCCAGCAGTACCGGGACTAGCGGGGGGAATGAGCAGTTCTTC

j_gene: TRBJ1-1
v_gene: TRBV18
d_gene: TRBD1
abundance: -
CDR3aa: CASSAGTGSMNTEAFF
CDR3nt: TGTGCCAGCTCAGCCGGGACAGGGAGCATGAACACTGAAGCTTTCTTT

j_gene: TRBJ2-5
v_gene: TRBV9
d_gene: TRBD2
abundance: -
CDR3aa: CASSVETSGQETQYF
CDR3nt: TGTGCCAGCAGCGTAGAGACTAGCGGCCAAGAGACCCAGTACTTC

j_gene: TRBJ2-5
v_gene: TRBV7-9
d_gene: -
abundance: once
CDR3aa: CASSFHSGETQYF
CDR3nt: TGTGCCAGCAGCTTTCACTCCGGAGAGACCCAGTACTTC

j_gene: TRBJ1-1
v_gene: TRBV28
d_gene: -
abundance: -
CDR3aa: CASSFVNTEAFF
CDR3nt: TGTGCCAGCAGTTTCGTTAACACTGAAGCTTTCTTT

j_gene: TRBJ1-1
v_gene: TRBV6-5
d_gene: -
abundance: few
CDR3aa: CASSPEGSGVGAFF
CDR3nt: TGTGCCAGCAGTCCTGAAGGGAGCGGGGTCGGAGCTTTCTTT

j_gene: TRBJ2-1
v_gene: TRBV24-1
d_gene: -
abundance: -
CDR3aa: CATSSLDGVYNEQFF
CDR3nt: TGTGCCACCAGTTCACTAGATGGGGTTTACAATGAGCAGTTCTTC

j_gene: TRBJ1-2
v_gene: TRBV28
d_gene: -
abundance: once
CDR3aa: CASRQADRKPYGYTF
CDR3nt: TGTGCCAGCAGGCAAGCAGACAGAAAACCATATGGCTACACCTTC

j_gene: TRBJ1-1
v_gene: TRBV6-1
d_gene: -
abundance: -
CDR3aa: CASSEVRRAEAFF
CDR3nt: TGTGCCAGCAGTGAAGTCAGGAGGGCTGAAGCTTTCTTT

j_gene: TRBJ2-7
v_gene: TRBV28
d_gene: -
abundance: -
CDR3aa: CASSLWGGGDGYEQYF
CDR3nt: TGTGCCAGCAGTTTATGGGGCGGGGGCGATGGCTACGAGCAGTACTTC

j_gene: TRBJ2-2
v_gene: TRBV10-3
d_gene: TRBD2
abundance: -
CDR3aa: CATGLAGETGELFF
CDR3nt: TGTGCCACGGGACTAGCGGGGGAGACCGGGGAGCTGTTTTTT

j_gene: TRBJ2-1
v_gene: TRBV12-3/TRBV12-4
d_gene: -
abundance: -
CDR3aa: CASGTGYNEQFF
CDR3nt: TGTGCCAGCGGTACAGGGTACAATGAGCAGTTCTTC

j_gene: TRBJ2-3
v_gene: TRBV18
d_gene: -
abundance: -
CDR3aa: CASSGRLTDTQYF
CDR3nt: TGTGCCAGCTCGGGGCGACTCACAGATACGCAGTATTTT

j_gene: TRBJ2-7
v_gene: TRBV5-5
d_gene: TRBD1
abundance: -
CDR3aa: CASSLQGQPLSSYEQYF
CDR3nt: TGTGCCAGCAGCTTACAGGGACAGCCCTTAAGCTCCTACGAGCAGTACTTC

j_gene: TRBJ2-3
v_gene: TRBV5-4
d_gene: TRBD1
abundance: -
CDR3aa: CASSLGGQGTDTQYF
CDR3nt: TGTGCCAGCAGCTTAGGGGGACAGGGGACAGATACGCAGTATTTT

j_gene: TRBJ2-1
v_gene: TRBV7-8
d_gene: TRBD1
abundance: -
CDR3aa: CASSTHRGLNEQFF
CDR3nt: TGTGCCAGCAGCACGCACAGGGGTTTGAATGAGCAGTTCTTC

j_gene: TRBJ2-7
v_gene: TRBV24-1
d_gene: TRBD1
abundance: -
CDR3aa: CATSGTGLRGNEQYF
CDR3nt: TGTGCCACCAGTGGGACAGGGTTACGGGGGAACGAGCAGTACTTC

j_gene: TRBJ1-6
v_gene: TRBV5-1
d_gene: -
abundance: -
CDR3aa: CASSLAGADDSPLHF
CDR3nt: TGCGCCAGCAGCTTGGCAGGGGCTGATGATTCACCCCTCCACTTT

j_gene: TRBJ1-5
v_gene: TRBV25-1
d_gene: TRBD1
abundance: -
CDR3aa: CASSDGTGRAGPQHF
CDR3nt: TGTGCCAGCAGCGACGGGACAGGGCGCGCTGGACCCCAGCATTTT